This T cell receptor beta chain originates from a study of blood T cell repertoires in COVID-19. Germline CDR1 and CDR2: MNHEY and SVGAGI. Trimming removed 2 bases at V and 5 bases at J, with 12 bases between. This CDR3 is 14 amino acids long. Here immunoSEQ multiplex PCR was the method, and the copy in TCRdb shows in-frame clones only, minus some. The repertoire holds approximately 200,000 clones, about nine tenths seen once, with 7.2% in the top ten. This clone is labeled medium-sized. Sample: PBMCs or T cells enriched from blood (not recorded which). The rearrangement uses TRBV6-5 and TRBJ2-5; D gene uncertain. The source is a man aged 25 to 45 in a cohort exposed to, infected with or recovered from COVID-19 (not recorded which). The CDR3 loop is CASSYRNGAETQYF. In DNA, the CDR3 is TGTGCCAGCAGTTACCGAAACGGAGCGGAGACCCAGTACTTC.